This T cell receptor (beta chain) originates from a study of T-cell reconstitution after alpha-beta-depleted transplantation in children. The CDR3 runs 15 residues. V was pared by 6 bases and J by 1 base, with 12 bases between. This clonotype showed up many times. The authors prepared the TCRbeta library with unique molecular identifiers. One entry per CDR3 protein, called by TCRdb with MiXCR from the PCR reads. The sample records approximately 240,000 distinct CDR3 sequences, 9.7% being singletons. The J gene is TRBJ2-2, the V gene TRBV12-3 or TRBV12-4; TRBD1 is a possible D gene (6 bases). This specimen was PBMCs from the stem cell graft donor, taken from the stem cell graft. The TCR comes from a human donor who donated a stem cell graft to a child with SCID. The CDR3 sequence: CASSPGHQNTGELFF. CDR3 bases: TGTGCCAGCAGCCCGGGACACCAGAACACCGGGGAGCTGTTTTTT.